This T cell receptor (beta chain) was documented in a study of blood T cell repertoires in COVID-19. Repertoires were generated with immunoSEQ multiplex PCR, while TCRdb's copy carries only in-frame clones and drops some. This sample carries hundreds of thousands of clones, 75% to 85% of them seen once, and the ten largest clones take roughly 8%. Germline trimming cut 2 bases from V and 6 bases from J; bases unmatched to any gene: 6. In germline, CDR1 is MDHEN, CDR2 SYDVKM. The CDR3 has 16 residues. Sequenced material: peripheral blood. The rearrangement uses TRBV28 and TRBJ2-7; 14 bases line up with TRBD2. The clonotype comes from an elderly woman with COVID-19, enrolled during active disease. The CDR3 spells CASSLGGLAGVTEQYF. CDR3 in DNA: TGTGCCAGCAGTTTAGGGGGACTAGCGGGAGTTACCGAGCAGTACTTC.